This record looks at one T cell receptor beta chain sequence and its context. The antigen is unknown. This sample is part of a study of T-cell memory formation after mild COVID-19. Overall study context: Among the donors, TCR clusters were largely specific to each donor.

Study results and limitations: Balance between CD4 and CD8 was seen in clones contracting day 15 to 85, and a CD4+ lean was seen in later expanders. Shrinking CD4+ clones were chiefly CM and EM; CD8+ ones were chiefly EMRA.

From germline, CDR1 is MNHEY and CDR2 SVGEGT. The CDR3 is made up of 13 amino acids. Trimming took 7 bases from V and 4 from J, leaving 14 bases between them. A 5'RACE reaction primed in the constant segment made cDNA libraries of TCR alpha and TCR beta, and these carried sample barcodes and UMIs. Via MiXCR, TCRdb re-called the 5' RACE reads, giving one row per CDR3 protein. The data show a few hundred thousand distinct CDR3 sequences, about a sixth seen once. Sequences were obtained from PBMCs or a T cell subset sorted from them (not recorded which). The chain uses TRBV6-2 or TRBV6-3 and TRBJ2-7; D possibly corresponds to TRBD2 (6 bases). The receptor comes from a man between 18 and 29 years old who had mild COVID-19 (a few samples of this study predate the infection). Cell type and time point are not known. Here the CDR3 DNA reads TGTGCCAGCACAAACGGAGGGAATTACGAGCAGTACGTC. As protein: CASTNGGNYEQYV.